This T cell receptor beta chain was retrieved from a study of blood T cell repertoires in COVID-19. The CDR3 has 14 amino acids. Germline V CDR1 and CDR2: SGHRS, YFSETQ. Trimming removed 0 bases from V and 10 bases from J, with 13 bases in between. Cohort placement rested on clinical history that participants reported themselves. Sequencing used immunoSEQ multiplex PCR; TCRdb keeps in-frame clones, though not all of them. The data contain some 410,000 clones, over 75% of them singletons. The TCR comes from a young woman with acute COVID-19. V and J are TRBV5-1 and TRBJ1-4, with D tentatively TRBD1 (5 bases). The sequencing input was PBMCs or T cells enriched from blood (not recorded which). CDR3 protein: CASSLEGAIGKLFF. The DNA of the CDR3 is TGCGCCAGCAGCTTGGAAGGGGCGATCGGAAAACTGTTTTTT. The complete variable domain, with remaining parts taken from reference TRBV5-1 and TRBJ1-4, reads KAGVTQTPRYLIKTRGQQVTLSCSPISGHRSVSWYQQTPGQGLQFLFEYFSETQRNKGNFPGRFSGRQFSNSRSEMNVSTLELGDSALYLCASSLEGAIGKLFFGSGTQLSVL.